This TCR beta chain was captured in a study of response to subunit inactivated influenza vaccine. The length of the CDR3 is 13 residues. CDR1 and CDR2 from the germline V gene are SGHDT and YYEEEE. This clonotype was seen ten or more times. The junction shows a germline mismatch at one end, possibly a read error. TCRdb called the RT-PCR reads again in MiXCR, with one record for every CDR3 protein. The sample lists more than 400,000 distinct CDR3 sequences; around 7.7% were seen once. The source is a man aged 50 to 69 who received an inactivated influenza vaccine. The chain has TRBV5-6 and TRBJ2-3; 7 positions match TRBD2. This sample comprised PBMCs from blood, obtained less than 30 months after vaccination. The CDR3 DNA reads as TGCGCCAGCAGCAGCCGGGGGGCAGATACGCAGTATTTT. Translated: CASSSRGADTQYF.